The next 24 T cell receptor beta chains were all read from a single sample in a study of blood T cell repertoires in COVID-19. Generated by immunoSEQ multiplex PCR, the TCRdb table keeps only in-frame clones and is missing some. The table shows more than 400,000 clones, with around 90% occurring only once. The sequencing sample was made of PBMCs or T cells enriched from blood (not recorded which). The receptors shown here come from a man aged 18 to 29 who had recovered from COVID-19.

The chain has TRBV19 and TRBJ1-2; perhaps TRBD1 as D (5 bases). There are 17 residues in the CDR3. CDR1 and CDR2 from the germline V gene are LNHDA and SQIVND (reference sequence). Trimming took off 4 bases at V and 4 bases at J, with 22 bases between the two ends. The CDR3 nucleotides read TGTGCCAGTAGTACCTCCCTCCGGGAGGGGTCAAGCTATGGCTACACCTTC. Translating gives CASSTSLREGSSYGYTF. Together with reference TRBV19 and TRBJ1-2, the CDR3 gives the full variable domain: DGGITQSPKYLFRKEGQNVTLSCEQNLNHDAMYWYRQDPGQGLRLIYYSQIVNDFQKGDIAEGYSVSREKKESFPLTVTSAQKNPTAFYLCASSTSLREGSSYGYTFGSGTRLTVV.

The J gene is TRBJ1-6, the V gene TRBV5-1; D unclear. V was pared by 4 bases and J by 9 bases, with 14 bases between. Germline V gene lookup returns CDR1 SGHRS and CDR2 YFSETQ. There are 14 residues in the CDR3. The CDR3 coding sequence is TGCGCCAGCAGCGAGGGAGGAGTTGGTTCACCCCTCCACTTT. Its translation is CASSEGGVGSPLHF. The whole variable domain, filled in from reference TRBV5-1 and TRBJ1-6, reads KAGVTQTPRYLIKTRGQQVTLSCSPISGHRSVSWYQQTPGQGLQFLFEYFSETQRNKGNFPGRFSGRQFSNSRSEMNVSTLELGDSALYLCASSEGGVGSPLHFGNGTRLTVT.

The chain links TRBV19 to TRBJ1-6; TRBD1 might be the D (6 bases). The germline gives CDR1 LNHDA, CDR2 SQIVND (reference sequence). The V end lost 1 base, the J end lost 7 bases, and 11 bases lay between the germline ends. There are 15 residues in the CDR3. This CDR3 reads CASSIGAGANSPLHF. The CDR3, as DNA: TGTGCCAGTAGTATAGGTGCGGGGGCCAATTCACCCCTCCACTTT. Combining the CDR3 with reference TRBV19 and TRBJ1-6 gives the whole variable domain DGGITQSPKYLFRKEGQNVTLSCEQNLNHDAMYWYRQDPGQGLRLIYYSQIVNDFQKGDIAEGYSVSREKKESFPLTVTSAQKNPTAFYLCASSIGAGANSPLHFGNGTRLTVT.

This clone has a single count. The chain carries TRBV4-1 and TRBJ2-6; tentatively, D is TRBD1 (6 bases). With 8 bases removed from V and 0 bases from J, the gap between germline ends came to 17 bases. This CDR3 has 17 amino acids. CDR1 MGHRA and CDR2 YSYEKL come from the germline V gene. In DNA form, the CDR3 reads TGCGCCAGCCGCCGGACAGAACCCCACTCTGGGGCCAACGTCCTGACTTTC. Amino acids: CASRRTEPHSGANVLTF.

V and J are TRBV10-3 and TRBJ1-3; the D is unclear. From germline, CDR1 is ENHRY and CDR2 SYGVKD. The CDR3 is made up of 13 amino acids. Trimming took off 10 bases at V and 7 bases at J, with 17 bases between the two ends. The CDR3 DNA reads TGTGCCACGTTAGACCCAGACTTCAACACCATATATTTT. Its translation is CATLDPDFNTIYF.

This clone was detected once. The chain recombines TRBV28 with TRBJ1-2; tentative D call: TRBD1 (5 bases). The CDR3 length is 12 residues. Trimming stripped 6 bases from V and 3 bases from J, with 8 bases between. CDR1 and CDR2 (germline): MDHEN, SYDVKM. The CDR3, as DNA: TGTGCCAGCAGGATGACAGACTATGGCTACACCTTC. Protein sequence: CASRMTDYGYTF.

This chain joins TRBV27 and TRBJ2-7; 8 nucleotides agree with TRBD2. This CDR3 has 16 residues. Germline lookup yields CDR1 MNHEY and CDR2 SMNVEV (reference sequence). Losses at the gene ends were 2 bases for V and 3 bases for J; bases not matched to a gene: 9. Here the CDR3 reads CASSLGGSGIYYEQYF. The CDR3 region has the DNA TGTGCCAGCAGTTTAGGGGGTAGCGGGATCTACTACGAGCAGTACTTC.

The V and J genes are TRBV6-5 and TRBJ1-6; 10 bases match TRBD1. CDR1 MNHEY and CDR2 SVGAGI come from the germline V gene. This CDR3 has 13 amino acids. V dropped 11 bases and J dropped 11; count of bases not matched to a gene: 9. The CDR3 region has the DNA TGTGCCTCTCGGGACAGGGGTGCACCACCCCTCCACTTT. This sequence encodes CASRDRGAPPLHF.

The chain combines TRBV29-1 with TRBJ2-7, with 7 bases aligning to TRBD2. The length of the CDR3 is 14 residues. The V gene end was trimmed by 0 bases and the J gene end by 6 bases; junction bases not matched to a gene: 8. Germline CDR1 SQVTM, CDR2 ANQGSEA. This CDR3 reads CSVEDQWEGPEQYF. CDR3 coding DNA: TGCAGCGTTGAAGATCAGTGGGAGGGTCCCGAGCAGTACTTC.

The CDR3, as DNA: TGTGCCAGCAGCTCTGACCAGGGACTAGCGGGATTGTTCTTC. Translated, it gives CASSSDQGLAGLFF. The chain recombines TRBV7-9 with TRBJ2-1; 13 bases line up with TRBD2. The trim removed 4 bases at V and 15 bases at J, leaving 9 bases unmatched. This CDR3 contains 14 residues. Germline CDR1 and CDR2: SEHNR and FQNEAQ (reference sequence).

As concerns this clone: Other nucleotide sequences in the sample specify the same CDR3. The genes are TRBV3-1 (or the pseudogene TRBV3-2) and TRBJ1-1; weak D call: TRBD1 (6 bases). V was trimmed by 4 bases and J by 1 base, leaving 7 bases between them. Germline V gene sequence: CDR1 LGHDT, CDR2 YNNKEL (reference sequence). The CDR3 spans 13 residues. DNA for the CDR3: TGTGCCAGCAGCCGGACAGAGAACACTGAAGCTTTCTTT. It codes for CASSRTENTEAFF.

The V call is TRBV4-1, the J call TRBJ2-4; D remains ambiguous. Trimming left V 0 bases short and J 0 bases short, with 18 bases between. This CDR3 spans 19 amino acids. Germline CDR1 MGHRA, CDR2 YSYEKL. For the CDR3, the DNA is TGCGCCAGCAGCCAAGAATCCCACATCATAGCAGCAGCCAAAAACATTCAGTACTTC. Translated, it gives CASSQESHIIAAAKNIQYF.

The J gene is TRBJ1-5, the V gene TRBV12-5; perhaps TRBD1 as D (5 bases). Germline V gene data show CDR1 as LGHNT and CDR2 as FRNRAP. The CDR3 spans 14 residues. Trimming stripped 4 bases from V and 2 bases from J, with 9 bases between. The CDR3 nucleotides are TGTGCTAGTGGTTGGGGGGAGGGCAATCAGCCCCAGCATTTT. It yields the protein CASGWGEGNQPQHF.

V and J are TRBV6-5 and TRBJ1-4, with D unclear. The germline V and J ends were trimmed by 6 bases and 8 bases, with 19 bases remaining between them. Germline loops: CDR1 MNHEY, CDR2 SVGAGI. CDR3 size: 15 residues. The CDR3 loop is CASRTGNRAGEKLFF. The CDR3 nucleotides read TGTGCCAGCAGGACCGGGAACCGAGCGGGAGAAAAACTGTTTTTT.

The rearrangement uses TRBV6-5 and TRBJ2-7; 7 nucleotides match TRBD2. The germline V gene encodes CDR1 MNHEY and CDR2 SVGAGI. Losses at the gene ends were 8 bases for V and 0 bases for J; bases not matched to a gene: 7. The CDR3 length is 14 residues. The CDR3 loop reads CASGREGISYEQYF. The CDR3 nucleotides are TGTGCCAGCGGGAGGGAGGGAATCTCCTACGAGCAGTACTTC.

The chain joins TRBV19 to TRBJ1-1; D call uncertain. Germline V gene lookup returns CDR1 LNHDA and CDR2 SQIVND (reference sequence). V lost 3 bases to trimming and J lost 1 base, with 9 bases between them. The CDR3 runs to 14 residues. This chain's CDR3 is CASSIPAGNTEAFF. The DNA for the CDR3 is TGTGCCAGTAGTATCCCCGCAGGGAACACTGAAGCTTTCTTT.

The CDR3 DNA reads as TGTGCCAGCAGCGTAGGGGCCGCCGGAAATGAGCAGTTCTTC. Translated: CASSVGAAGNEQFF. The chain recombines TRBV9 with TRBJ2-1; D remains ambiguous. Trimming left V 0 bases short and J 7 bases short, with 11 bases between. Germline-derived CDR1 and CDR2 are SGDLS and YYNGEE. This CDR3 region has 14 residues.

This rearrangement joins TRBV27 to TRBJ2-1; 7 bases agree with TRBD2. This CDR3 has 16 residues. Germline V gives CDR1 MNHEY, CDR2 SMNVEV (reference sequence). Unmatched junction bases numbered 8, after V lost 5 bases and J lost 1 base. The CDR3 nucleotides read TGTGCCAGCAGTCTAAAAGCGGGACTATCCTACAATGAGCAGTTCTTC. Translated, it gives CASSLKAGLSYNEQFF.

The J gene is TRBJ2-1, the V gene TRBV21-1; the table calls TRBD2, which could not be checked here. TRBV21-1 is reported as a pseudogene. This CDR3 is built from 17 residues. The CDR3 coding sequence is TGTGCCAGCAGCAAAGAGGTAGGAGCGGGAGAATACAATGAGCAGTTCTTC. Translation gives CASSKEVGAGEYNEQFF.

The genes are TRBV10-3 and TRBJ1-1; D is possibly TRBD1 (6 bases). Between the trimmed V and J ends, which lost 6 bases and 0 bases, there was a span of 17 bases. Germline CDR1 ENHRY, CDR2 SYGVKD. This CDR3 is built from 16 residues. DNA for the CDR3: TGTGCCATCAGCAGGACAGCGACCATCATGAACACTGAAGCTTTCTTT. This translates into CAISRTATIMNTEAFF.

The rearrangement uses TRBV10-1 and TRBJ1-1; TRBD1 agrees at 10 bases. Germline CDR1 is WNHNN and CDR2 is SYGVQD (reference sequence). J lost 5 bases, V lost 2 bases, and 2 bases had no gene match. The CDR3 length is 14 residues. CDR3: CASSEDRGLTEAFF. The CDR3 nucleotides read TGCGCCAGCAGTGAGGACAGGGGGCTTACTGAAGCTTTCTTT.

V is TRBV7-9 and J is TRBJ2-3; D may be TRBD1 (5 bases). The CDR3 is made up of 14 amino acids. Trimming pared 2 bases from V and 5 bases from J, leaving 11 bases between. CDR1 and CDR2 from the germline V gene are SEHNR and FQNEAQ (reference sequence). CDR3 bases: TGTGCCAGCAGCTTAAGCCAGGGCGGAGATACGCAGTATTTT. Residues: CASSLSQGGDTQYF.

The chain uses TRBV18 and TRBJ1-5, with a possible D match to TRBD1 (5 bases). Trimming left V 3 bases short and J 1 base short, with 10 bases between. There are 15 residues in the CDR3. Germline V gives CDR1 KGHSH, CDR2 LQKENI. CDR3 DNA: TGTGCCAGCTCACCGGGAGGGGCAAGCAATCAGCCCCAGCATTTT. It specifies CASSPGGASNQPQHF.

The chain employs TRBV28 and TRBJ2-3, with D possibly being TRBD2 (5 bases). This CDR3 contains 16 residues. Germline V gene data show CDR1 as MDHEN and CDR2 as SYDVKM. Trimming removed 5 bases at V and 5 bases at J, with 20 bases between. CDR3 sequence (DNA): TGTGCCAGCAGTCTCCCCGGAGGTACTCCACGAGATACGCAGTATTTT. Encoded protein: CASSLPGGTPRDTQYF.